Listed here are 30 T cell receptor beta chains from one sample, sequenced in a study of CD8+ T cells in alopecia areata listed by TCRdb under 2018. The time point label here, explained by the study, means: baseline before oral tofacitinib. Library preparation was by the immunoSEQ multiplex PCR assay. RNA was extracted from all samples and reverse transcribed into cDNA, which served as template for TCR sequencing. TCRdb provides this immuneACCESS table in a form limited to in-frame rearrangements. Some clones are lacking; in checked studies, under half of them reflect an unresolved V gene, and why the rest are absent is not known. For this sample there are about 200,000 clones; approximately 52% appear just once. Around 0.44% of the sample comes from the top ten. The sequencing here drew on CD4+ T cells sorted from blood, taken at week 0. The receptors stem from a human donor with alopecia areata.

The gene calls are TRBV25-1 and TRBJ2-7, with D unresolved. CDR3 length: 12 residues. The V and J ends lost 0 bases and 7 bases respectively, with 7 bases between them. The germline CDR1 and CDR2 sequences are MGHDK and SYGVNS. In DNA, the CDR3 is TGTGCCAGCAGTGAATATGGGCCAGAGCAGTACTTC. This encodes CASSEYGPEQYF.

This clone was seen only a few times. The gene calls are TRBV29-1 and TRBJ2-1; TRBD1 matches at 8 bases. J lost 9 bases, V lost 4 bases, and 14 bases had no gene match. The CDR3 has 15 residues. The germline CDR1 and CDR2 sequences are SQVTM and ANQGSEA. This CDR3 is CSVAEWVRGQGEQFF. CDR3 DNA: TGCAGCGTTGCTGAATGGGTCAGGGGGCAAGGTGAGCAGTTCTTC.

This CDR3 is CASSLSSGVSYNEQFF. DNA for the CDR3: TGTGCCAGCAGCCTCTCTAGCGGGGTCTCCTACAATGAGCAGTTCTTC. The V gene is TRBV9, the J gene TRBJ2-1, with TRBD2 identical over 9 bases. This CDR3 has 16 amino acids. V lost 4 bases to trimming and J lost 0 bases; unmatched junction nucleotides: 5. In germline, CDR1 is SGDLS, CDR2 YYNGEE. The full variable domain, with the rest looked up from reference TRBV9 and TRBJ2-1, is DSGVTQTPKHLITATGQRVTLRCSPRSGDLSVYWYQQSLDQGLQFLIQYYNGEERAKGNILERFSAQQFPDLHSELNLSSLELGDSALYFCASSLSSGVSYNEQFFGPGTRLTVL.

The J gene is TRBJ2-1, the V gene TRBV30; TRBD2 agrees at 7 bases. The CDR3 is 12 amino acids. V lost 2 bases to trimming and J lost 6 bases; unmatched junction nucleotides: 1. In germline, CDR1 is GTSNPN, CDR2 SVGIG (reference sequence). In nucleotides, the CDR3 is TGTGCCTGGAGTCGGGAGGTCAATGAGCAGTTCTTC. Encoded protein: CAWSREVNEQFF.

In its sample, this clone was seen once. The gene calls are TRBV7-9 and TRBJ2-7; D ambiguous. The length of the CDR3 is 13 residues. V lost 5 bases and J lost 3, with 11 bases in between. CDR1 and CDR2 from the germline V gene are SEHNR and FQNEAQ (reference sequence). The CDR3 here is CASSHQNYYEQYF. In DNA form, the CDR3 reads TGTGCCAGCAGCCATCAAAACTACTACGAGCAGTACTTC.

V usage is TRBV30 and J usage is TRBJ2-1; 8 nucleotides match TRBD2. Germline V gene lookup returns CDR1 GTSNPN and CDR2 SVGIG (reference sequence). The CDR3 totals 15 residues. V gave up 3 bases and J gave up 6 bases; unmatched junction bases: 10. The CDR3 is CAWSVSGGRTNEQFF. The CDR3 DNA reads TGTGCCTGGAGCGTAAGCGGGGGAAGAACCAATGAGCAGTTCTTC. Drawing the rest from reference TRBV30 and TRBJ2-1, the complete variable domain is SQTIHQWPATLVQPVGSPLSLECTVEGTSNPNLYWYRQAAGRGLQLLFYSVGIGQISSEVPQNLSASRPQDRQFILSSKKLLLSDSGFYLCAWSVSGGRTNEQFFGPGTRLTVL.

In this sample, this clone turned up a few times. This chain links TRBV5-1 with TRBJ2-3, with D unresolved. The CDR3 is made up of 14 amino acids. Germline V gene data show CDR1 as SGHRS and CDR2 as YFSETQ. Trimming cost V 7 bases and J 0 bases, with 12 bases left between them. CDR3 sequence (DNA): TGCGCCAGCGTGACCGTTCCAAGCACAGATACGCAGTATTTT. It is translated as CASVTVPSTDTQYF.

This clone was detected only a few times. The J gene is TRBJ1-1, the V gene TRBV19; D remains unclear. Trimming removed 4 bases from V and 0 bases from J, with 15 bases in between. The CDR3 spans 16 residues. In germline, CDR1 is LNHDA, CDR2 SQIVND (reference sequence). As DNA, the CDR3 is TGTGCCAGTAGTACAGGAAGGAACCTCATGAACACTGAAGCTTTCTTT. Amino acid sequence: CASSTGRNLMNTEAFF.

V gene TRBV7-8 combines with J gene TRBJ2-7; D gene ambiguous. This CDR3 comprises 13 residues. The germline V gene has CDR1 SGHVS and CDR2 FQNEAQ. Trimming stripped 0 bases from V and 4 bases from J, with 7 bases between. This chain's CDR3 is CASSLAQSYEQYF. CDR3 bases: TGTGCCAGCAGCTTAGCACAGTCTTACGAGCAGTACTTC.

The CDR3 is CSVGVGTSTDTQYF. The CDR3 DNA sequence: TGCAGCGTGGGGGTCGGGACTAGCACAGATACGCAGTATTTT. V and J are TRBV29-1 and TRBJ2-3; tentatively, D is TRBD2 (6 bases). The CDR3 totals 14 residues. Germline CDR1 is SQVTM and CDR2 is ANQGSEA. V lost 6 bases to trimming and J lost 0 bases, with 13 bases between them.

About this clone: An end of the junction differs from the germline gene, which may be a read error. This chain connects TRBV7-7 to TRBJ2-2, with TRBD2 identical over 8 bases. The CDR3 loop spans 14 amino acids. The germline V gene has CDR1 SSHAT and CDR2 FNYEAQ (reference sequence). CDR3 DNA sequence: TGTGCTAGCAGCTTAGCTAGCGGGACCGGGGAGCTGTTTTTT. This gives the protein CASSLASGTGELFF.

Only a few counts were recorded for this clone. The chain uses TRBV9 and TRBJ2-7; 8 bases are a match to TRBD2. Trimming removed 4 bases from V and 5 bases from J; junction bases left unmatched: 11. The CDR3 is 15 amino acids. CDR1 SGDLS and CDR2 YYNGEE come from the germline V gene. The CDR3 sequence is CASSPLGAGVNEQYF. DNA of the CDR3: TGTGCCAGCAGCCCCCTGGGAGCGGGAGTGAACGAGCAGTACTTC. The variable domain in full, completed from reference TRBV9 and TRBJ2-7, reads DSGVTQTPKHLITATGQRVTLRCSPRSGDLSVYWYQQSLDQGLQFLIQYYNGEERAKGNILERFSAQQFPDLHSELNLSSLELGDSALYFCASSPLGAGVNEQYFGPGTRLTVT.

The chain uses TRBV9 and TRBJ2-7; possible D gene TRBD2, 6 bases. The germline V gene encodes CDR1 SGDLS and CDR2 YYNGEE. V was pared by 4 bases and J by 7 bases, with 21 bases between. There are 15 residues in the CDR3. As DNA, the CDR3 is TGTGCCAGCAGCTCAGACCCCGCGGGACGGGAAGAGCAGTACTTC. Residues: CASSSDPAGREEQYF.

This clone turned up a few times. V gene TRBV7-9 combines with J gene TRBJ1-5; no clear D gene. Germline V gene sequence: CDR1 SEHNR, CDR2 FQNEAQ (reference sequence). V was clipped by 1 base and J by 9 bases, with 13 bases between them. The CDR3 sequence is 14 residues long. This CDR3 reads CASSLDSADRPQHF. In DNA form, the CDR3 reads TGTGCCAGCAGCTTAGACTCAGCGGACCGGCCCCAGCATTTT. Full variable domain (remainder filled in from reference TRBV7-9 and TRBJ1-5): DTGVSQNPRHKITKRGQNVTFRCDPISEHNRLYWYRQTLGQGPEFLTYFQNEAQLEKSRLLSDRFSAERPKGSFSTLEIQRTEQGDSAMYLCASSLDSADRPQHFGDGTRLSIL.

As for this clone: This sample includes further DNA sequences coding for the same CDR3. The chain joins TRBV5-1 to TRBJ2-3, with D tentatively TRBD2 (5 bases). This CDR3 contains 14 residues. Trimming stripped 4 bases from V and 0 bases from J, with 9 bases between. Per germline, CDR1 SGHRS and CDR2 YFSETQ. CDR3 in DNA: TGCGCCAGCAGCCTAGAGCGGAGCACAGATACGCAGTATTTT. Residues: CASSLERSTDTQYF.

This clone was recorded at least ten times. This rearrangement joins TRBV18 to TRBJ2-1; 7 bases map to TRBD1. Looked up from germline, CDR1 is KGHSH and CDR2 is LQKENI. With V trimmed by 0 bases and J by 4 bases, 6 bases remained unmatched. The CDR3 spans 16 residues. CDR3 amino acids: CASSPPVRGSYNEQFF. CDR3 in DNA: TGTGCCAGCTCACCACCGGTCAGGGGGTCTTACAATGAGCAGTTCTTC.

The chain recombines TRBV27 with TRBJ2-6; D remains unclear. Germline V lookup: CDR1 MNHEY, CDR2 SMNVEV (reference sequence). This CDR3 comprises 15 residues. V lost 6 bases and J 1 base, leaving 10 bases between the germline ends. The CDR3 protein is CASSTGLSGANVLTF. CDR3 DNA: TGTGCCAGCAGCACGGGTCTTTCTGGGGCCAACGTCCTGACTTTC.

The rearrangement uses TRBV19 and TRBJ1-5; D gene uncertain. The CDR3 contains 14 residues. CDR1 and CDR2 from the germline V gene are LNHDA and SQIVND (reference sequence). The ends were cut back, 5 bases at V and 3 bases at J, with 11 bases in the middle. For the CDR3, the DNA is TGTGCCAGTAGTGTCCCGCAGGCCAATCAGCCCCAGCATTTT. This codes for CASSVPQANQPQHF. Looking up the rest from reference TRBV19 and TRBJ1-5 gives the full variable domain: DGGITQSPKYLFRKEGQNVTLSCEQNLNHDAMYWYRQDPGQGLRLIYYSQIVNDFQKGDIAEGYSVSREKKESFPLTVTSAQKNPTAFYLCASSVPQANQPQHFGDGTRLSIL.

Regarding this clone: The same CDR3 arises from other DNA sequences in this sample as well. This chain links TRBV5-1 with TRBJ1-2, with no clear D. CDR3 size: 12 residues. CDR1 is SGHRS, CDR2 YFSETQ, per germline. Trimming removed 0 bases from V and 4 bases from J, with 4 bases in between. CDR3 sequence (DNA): TGCGCCAGCAGCTTGGCGGGCTATGGCTACACCTTC. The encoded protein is CASSLAGYGYTF.

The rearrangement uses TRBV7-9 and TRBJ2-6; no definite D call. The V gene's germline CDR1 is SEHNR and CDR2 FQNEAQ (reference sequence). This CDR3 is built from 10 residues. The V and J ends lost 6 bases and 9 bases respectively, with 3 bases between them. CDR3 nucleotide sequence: TGTGCCAGCAGTATCAACGTCCTGACTTTC. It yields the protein CASSINVLTF.

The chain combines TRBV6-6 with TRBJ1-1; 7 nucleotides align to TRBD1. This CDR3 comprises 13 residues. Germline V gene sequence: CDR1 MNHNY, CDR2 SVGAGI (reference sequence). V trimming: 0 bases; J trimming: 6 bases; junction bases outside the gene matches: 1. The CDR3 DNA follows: TGTGCCAGCAGTTACTCCCAGGGGGCTGAAGCTTTCTTT. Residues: CASSYSQGAEAFF.

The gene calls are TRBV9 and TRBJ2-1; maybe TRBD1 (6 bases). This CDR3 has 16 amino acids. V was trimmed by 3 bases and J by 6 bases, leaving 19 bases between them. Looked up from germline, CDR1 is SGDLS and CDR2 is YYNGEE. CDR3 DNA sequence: TGTGCCAGCAGCGCCCCGGGACAACAGGGTCTCAATGAGCAGTTCTTC. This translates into CASSAPGQQGLNEQFF.

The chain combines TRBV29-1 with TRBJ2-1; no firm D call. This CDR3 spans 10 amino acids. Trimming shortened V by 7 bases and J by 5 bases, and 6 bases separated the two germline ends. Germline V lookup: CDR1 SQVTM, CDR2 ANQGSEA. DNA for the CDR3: TGCAGCGCCGAAAACAATGAGCAGTTCTTC. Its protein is CSAENNEQFF.

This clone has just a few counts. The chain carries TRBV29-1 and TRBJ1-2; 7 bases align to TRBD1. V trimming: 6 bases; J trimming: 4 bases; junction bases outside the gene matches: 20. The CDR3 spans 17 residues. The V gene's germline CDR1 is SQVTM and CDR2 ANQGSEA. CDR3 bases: TGCAGCGTCGAATCACGAGGGCCCCGACAGGGTCTCTATGGCTACACCTTC. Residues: CSVESRGPRQGLYGYTF.

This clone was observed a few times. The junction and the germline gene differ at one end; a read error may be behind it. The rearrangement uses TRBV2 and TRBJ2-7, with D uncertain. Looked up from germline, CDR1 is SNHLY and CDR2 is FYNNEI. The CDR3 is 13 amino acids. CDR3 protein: CASSGYGGPQENF. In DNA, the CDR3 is TGTGCCAGCAGTGGTTACGGCGGACCCCAGGAGAACTTC.

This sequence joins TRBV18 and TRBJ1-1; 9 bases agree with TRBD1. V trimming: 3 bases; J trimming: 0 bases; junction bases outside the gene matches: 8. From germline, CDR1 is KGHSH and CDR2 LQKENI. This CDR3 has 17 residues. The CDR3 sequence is CASSPPGTGLLNTEAFF. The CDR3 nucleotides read TGTGCCAGCTCACCCCCCGGGACAGGGCTCCTGAACACTGAAGCTTTCTTT.

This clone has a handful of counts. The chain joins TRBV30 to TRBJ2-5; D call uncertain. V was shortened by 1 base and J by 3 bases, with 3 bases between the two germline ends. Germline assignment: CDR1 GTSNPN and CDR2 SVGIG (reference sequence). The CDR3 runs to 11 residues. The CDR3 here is CAWSGEETQYF. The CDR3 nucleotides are TGTGCCTGGAGTGGAGAAGAGACCCAGTACTTC.

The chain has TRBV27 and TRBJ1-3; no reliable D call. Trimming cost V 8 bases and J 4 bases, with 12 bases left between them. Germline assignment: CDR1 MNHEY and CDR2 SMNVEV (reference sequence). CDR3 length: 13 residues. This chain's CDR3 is CASSLKAGNTIYF. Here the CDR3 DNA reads TGTGCCAGCTCCCTTAAAGCAGGAAACACCATATATTTT.

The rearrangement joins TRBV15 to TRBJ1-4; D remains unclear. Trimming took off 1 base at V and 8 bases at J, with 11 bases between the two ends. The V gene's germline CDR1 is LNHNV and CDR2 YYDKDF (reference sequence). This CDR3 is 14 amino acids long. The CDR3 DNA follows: TGTGCCACCAGCAGAGGGACCGGAGGCGAAAAACTGTTTTTT. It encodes CATSRGTGGEKLFF.

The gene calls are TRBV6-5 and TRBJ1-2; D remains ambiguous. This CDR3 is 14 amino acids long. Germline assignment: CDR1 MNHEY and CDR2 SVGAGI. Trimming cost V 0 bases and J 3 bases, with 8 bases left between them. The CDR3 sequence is CASSYSTGHYGYTF. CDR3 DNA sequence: TGTGCCAGCAGTTACTCGACCGGGCACTATGGCTACACCTTC.